The 21 T cell receptor beta chains listed next were all sequenced from one sample in a study of cytotoxic CD8 clonotypes in ibrutinib-treated CLL. Assay used: immunoSEQ multiplex PCR; TCRdb lists only in-frame clones, some missing. Counted here are 20,000 to 30,000 clones, about 67% occurring once; the ten biggest clones make up less than 60%. This specimen was PBMCs, taken after 12 months of ibrutinib treatment. The receptors were sampled from a human donor with chronic lymphocytic leukemia.

The chain joins TRBV4-1 to TRBJ2-3, with 8 positions matching TRBD1. From germline, CDR1 is MGHRA and CDR2 YSYEKL. Trimming at V came to 4 bases and at J to 4 bases, leaving 13 bases not matched to a gene. This CDR3 spans 17 amino acids. The CDR3 loop is CASSPNARTGRSDTQYF. CDR3 sequence (DNA): TGCGCCAGCAGCCCCAATGCCAGGACAGGGAGGTCAGATACGCAGTATTTT.

The chain recombines TRBV6-5 with TRBJ2-1; 11 nucleotides match TRBD1. The ends lost 5 bases at V and 4 bases at J; junction bases unmatched: 1. CDR3 length: 14 residues. Germline V gene lookup returns CDR1 MNHEY and CDR2 SVGAGI. The CDR3 region is CASSRDRGYNEQFF. DNA of the CDR3: TGTGCCAGCAGTCGGGACAGGGGGTACAATGAGCAGTTCTTC.

This clone was found once. The chain employs TRBV5-1 and TRBJ1-1; no reliable D call. V was pared by 1 base and J by 1 base, with 14 bases between. In germline, CDR1 is SGHRS, CDR2 YFSETQ. The CDR3 spans 16 residues. CDR3 protein: CASSLRPRSSNTEAFF. The CDR3 DNA reads TGCGCCAGCAGCTTGCGGCCGCGATCCTCGAACACTGAAGCTTTCTTT.

The chain recombines TRBV18 with TRBJ2-5; D unresolved. Germline-derived CDR1 and CDR2 are KGHSH and LQKENI. Trimming stripped 2 bases from V and 3 bases from J, with 7 bases between. The CDR3 covers 13 residues. CDR3 loop: CASSPGLKETQYF. CDR3 in DNA: TGTGCCAGCTCACCAGGGCTGAAAGAGACCCAGTACTTC. The variable domain in full, with the rest retrieved from reference TRBV18 and TRBJ2-5, is NAGVMQNPRHLVRRRGQEARLRCSPMKGHSHVYWYRQLPEEGLKFMVYLQKENIIDESGMPKERFSAEFPKEGPSILRIQQVVRGDSAAYFCASSPGLKETQYFGPGTRLLVL.

The chain couples TRBV25-1 to TRBJ2-3, with D hard to call. The CDR3 loop spans 14 amino acids. Germline V gene data show CDR1 as MGHDK and CDR2 as SYGVNS. V lost 4 bases, J lost 0 bases, and 8 bases lay in between. CDR3 residues: CASSVATSTDTQYF. The CDR3 DNA sequence: TGTGCCAGCAGTGTAGCAACTAGCACAGATACGCAGTATTTT.

The genes are TRBV7-9 and TRBJ2-5; D unclear. The CDR3 is 14 amino acids. V was trimmed by 0 bases and J by 2 bases, leaving 7 bases between them. CDR1 is SEHNR and CDR2 is FQNEAQ in the germline V gene (reference sequence). DNA for the CDR3: TGTGCCAGCAGCTTAGCTACGAATCAAGAGACCCAGTACTTC. Translated: CASSLATNQETQYF.

The genes are TRBV28 and TRBJ1-6, with 11 nucleotides matching TRBD1. Trimming took 7 bases from V and 5 from J; bases not matched to a gene: 7. Germline CDR1 reads MDHEN; CDR2 reads SYDVKM. The CDR3 is 16 amino acids. CDR3 in amino acids: CASTPRTGGHNSPLHF. The CDR3, as DNA: TGTGCCAGCACCCCCCGGACAGGGGGCCATAATTCACCCCTCCACTTT. The full variable domain, with the rest looked up from reference TRBV28 and TRBJ1-6, is DVKVTQSSRYLVKRTGEKVFLECVQDMDHENMFWYRQDPGLGLRLIYFSYDVKMKEKGDIPEGYSVSREKKERFSLILESASTNQTSMYLCASTPRTGGHNSPLHFGNGTRLTVT.

This clone was detected only a few times. The CDR3 region has the DNA TGCGCCAGCAGCGAGAGCACAGGGGTCGGGGGAAACACCATATATTTT. Translation gives CASSESTGVGGNTIYF. V is TRBV5-1 and J is TRBJ1-3, with 7 bases fitting TRBD1. The CDR3 runs 16 residues. Germline CDR1 SGHRS, CDR2 YFSETQ. V was clipped by 4 bases and J by 4 bases; unmatched bases: 11.

This chain joins TRBV30 and TRBJ2-5; TRBD2 might be the D (6 bases). Deletions cut 4 bases from V and 5 bases from J, with 14 bases between. This CDR3 comprises 13 residues. CDR1 and CDR2 from the germline V gene are GTSNPN and SVGIG (reference sequence). CDR3: CAWTGGPLETQYF. CDR3 in DNA: TGTGCCTGGACCGGAGGGCCCCTCGAGACCCAGTACTTC. Variable domain in full (rest from reference TRBV30 and TRBJ2-5): SQTIHQWPATLVQPVGSPLSLECTVEGTSNPNLYWYRQAAGRGLQLLFYSVGIGQISSEVPQNLSASRPQDRQFILSSKKLLLSDSGFYLCAWTGGPLETQYFGPGTRLLVL.

This sequence joins TRBV9 and TRBJ2-5, with D possibly being TRBD1 or TRBD2 (6 bases each). The V end lost 3 bases, the J end lost 3 bases, and 12 bases lay between the germline ends. Germline lookup yields CDR1 SGDLS and CDR2 YYNGEE. The CDR3 sequence is 14 residues long. The CDR3 loop is CASSARDTEETQYF. CDR3 nucleotides: TGTGCCAGCAGCGCGCGGGACACTGAAGAGACCCAGTACTTC.

The J gene is TRBJ2-1, the V gene TRBV11-3, with D unresolved. The ends were cut back, 4 bases at V and 6 bases at J, with 7 bases in the middle. Germline V lookup: CDR1 SGHNT, CDR2 YENEEA. The CDR3 has 12 residues. The CDR3 region has the DNA TGTGCCAGCAGCTCCGAGCGCAATGAGCAGTTCTTC. Amino acids: CASSSERNEQFF.

This chain joins TRBV5-4 and TRBJ2-1; 8 bases agree with TRBD2. Trimming removed 2 bases from V and 4 bases from J; junction bases left unmatched: 8. Germline loops: CDR1 SGHNT, CDR2 YYREEE (reference sequence). The CDR3 spans 16 residues. CDR3 DNA sequence: TGTGCCAGCAGCTTTCGGCGGGGGGTCGGTTACAATGAGCAGTTCTTC. The encoded protein is CASSFRRGVGYNEQFF.

This clone has a handful of counts. V is TRBV27 and J is TRBJ2-5; D is undetermined. Germline CDR1 and CDR2: MNHEY and SMNVEV (reference sequence). The CDR3 length is 13 residues. The V end lost 8 bases, the J end lost 2 bases, and 12 bases lay between the germline ends. CDR3: CASGRRMQETQYF. The DNA for the CDR3 is TGTGCCAGCGGGCGGAGAATGCAAGAGACCCAGTACTTC.

V is TRBV14 and J is TRBJ2-7; 7 bases match TRBD1. J gave up 0 bases and V 1 base, and 9 bases lay outside the gene matches. The germline CDR1 and CDR2 sequences are SGHDN and FVKESK. The CDR3 length is 17 residues. The CDR3 is CASSQVQGSLASYEQYF. CDR3 bases: TGTGCCAGCAGCCAAGTACAGGGGTCCCTGGCCTCCTACGAGCAGTACTTC.

The rearrangement uses TRBV30 and TRBJ2-2; TRBD1 aligns across 7 bases. Germline lookup yields CDR1 GTSNPN and CDR2 SVGIG (reference sequence). The CDR3 has 14 residues. V shed 2 bases and J 4 bases; nucleotides not matched to a gene: 4. CDR3 coding DNA: TGTGCCTGGAGTCCGGGACAGCGCACCGGGGAGCTGTTTTTT. It specifies CAWSPGQRTGELFF.

This chain links TRBV6-1 with TRBJ1-3, with D possibly TRBD1 on 6 matching bases. V lost 10 bases and J 11 bases, leaving 12 bases between the germline ends. CDR1 and CDR2 from the germline V gene are MNHNS and SASEGT. The CDR3 has 10 residues. Here the CDR3 reads CATRTASIYF. The CDR3 DNA follows: TGTGCCACCAGGACAGCTTCCATATATTTT.

The chain uses TRBV28 and TRBJ1-5; 7 bases fit TRBD1. CDR3 length: 15 amino acids. Germline V gene lookup returns CDR1 MDHEN and CDR2 SYDVKM. With 2 bases clipped from V and 1 base from J, the junction kept 2 bases outside the gene matches. CDR3 DNA: TGTGCCAGCAGTTTAAGGGGGCCCAGCAATCAGCCCCAGCATTTT. As protein: CASSLRGPSNQPQHF.

The chain is built from TRBV6-5 and TRBJ1-2; D gene uncertain. Deletions cut 2 bases from V and 1 base from J, with 8 bases between. The CDR3 extends over 14 amino acids. Germline CDR1 MNHEY, CDR2 SVGAGI. The CDR3 loop reads CASSYDGFNYGYTF. For the CDR3, the DNA is TGTGCCAGCAGTTACGACGGATTTAACTATGGCTACACCTTC.

This clone was seen only a few times. This chain uses TRBV29-1 with TRBJ2-7, with 7 bases matching TRBD2. This CDR3 comprises 11 residues. The V gene's germline CDR1 is SQVTM and CDR2 ANQGSEA. V lost 6 bases to trimming and J lost 4 bases; unmatched junction nucleotides: 3. In nucleotides, the CDR3 is TGCAGCGTGACCGGGGGGTACGAGCAGTACTTC. Amino acid sequence: CSVTGGYEQYF.

This clone was observed a few times. This chain joins TRBV11-1 and TRBJ1-1; 10 nucleotides agree with TRBD1. J lost 5 bases, V lost 5 bases, and 8 bases had no gene match. There are 15 residues in the CDR3. Germline V gene lookup returns CDR1 SGHAT and CDR2 FQDESV (reference sequence). CDR3 DNA sequence: TGTGCCAGCAGCCGCGGGACAGGGGAAAATACTGAAGCTTTCTTT. This codes for CASSRGTGENTEAFF.

This clone was seen a single time. The chain recombines TRBV4-3 with TRBJ2-6, with 8 bases that match TRBD1. The germline V gene has CDR1 LGHNA and CDR2 YSLEER. The CDR3 is made up of 17 amino acids. The junction had 11 bases not matched to a gene; V was cut back by 4 bases and J by 6 bases. The CDR3 sequence: CASSPQSTGGKANVLTF. CDR3 DNA: TGCGCCAGCAGCCCCCAATCTACAGGGGGTAAGGCCAACGTCCTGACTTTC.